This is a list of T cell receptor beta chains from one sample in a study of identifying expanded T cells in peripheral blood. Sequencing was performed with immunoSEQ multiplex PCR; in TCRdb, only in-frame clones are kept and a portion is missing. Of approximately 80,000 clones in the sample, 84% were seen once. The specimen was blood. The receptors stem from a person aged 18 to 75 in good health. CDR3s include the opening cysteine and the closing phenylalanine or tryptophan. Fields, in order: V gene, clone size, J gene, D gene, CDR3 protein, CDR3 DNA. D genes are given only for firm matches. Clone size is stated in some rows and not others, as once, few, many or a class when expanded.

TRBV7-3,.,TRBJ2-3,.,CASSLIGGDTDTQYF,TGTGCCAGCAGCTTAATAGGAGGAGACACAGATACGCAGTATTTT
TRBV5-1,.,TRBJ2-1,TRBD2,CASSTLAGGFNEQFF,TGCGCCAGCAGCACACTAGCGGGAGGGTTCAATGAGCAGTTCTTC
TRBV14,.,TRBJ2-5,.,CASSPTRGGETQYF,TGTGCCAGCAGCCCCACGAGGGGTGGAGAGACCCAGTACTTC
TRBV7-6,.,TRBJ1-4,TRBD1,CASSPRDRVVEKLFF,TGTGCCAGCAGCCCCCGGGACAGGGTGGTTGAAAAACTGTTTTTT
TRBV7-9,few,TRBJ2-7,TRBD2,CASSLLAVTYEQYF,TGTGCCAGCAGCTTACTAGCGGTGACCTACGAGCAGTACTTC
TRBV5-1,.,TRBJ2-6,TRBD1,CASSLTGGVYGANVLTF,TGCGCCAGCAGCTTGACAGGGGGCGTCTATGGGGCCAACGTCCTGACTTTC
TRBV7-8,.,TRBJ1-5,TRBD1,CASSWGQGSHQPQHF,TGTGCCAGCAGTTGGGGACAGGGGTCTCATCAGCCCCAGCATTTT
TRBV10-3,few,TRBJ2-7,.,CAISADRTSSYEQYF,TGTGCCATCAGTGCTGACAGGACCAGCTCCTACGAGCAGTACTTC
TRBV28,.,TRBJ2-1,TRBD2,CASSLPGLAGFDEQFF,TGTGCCAGCAGTTTACCAGGACTAGCGGGATTTGATGAGCAGTTCTTC
TRBV10-1,.,TRBJ2-7,TRBD2,CASQREAGVTYEQYF,TGCGCCAGCCAACGGGAAGCGGGAGTAACCTACGAGCAGTACTTC
TRBV28,.,TRBJ2-1,TRBD2,CASSFGVGLAGFLSSYNEQFF,TGTGCCAGCAGTTTTGGAGTTGGGCTAGCGGGATTCCTGAGCTCCTACAATGAGCAGTTCTTC
TRBV10-3,.,TRBJ2-1,TRBD1,CAIGAGTGSNEQFF,TGTGCCATCGGAGCCGGGACAGGTAGCAATGAGCAGTTCTTC
TRBV4-3,.,TRBJ1-2,.,CASSQERVPMGGYTF,TGCGCCAGCAGCCAAGAGCGAGTCCCTATGGGAGGCTACACCTTC
TRBV6-1,.,TRBJ2-3,.,CASSGANTQYF,TGTGCCAGCAGTGGGGCGAATACGCAGTATTTT
TRBV18,.,TRBJ1-2,.,CASSPGRQASFNYGYTF,TGTGCCAGCTCACCTGGACGACAGGCCTCTTTCAACTATGGCTACACCTTC
TRBV18,.,TRBJ2-6,TRBD1,CASSPYSTGPRSGANVLTF,TGTGCCAGCTCACCCTATTCGACAGGGCCTAGGTCTGGGGCCAACGTCCTGACTTTC
TRBV28,.,TRBJ1-1,.,CASSLKLSGSEAFF,TGTGCCAGCAGTTTGAAACTATCTGGGTCTGAAGCTTTCTTT
TRBV7-6,.,TRBJ2-6,.,CASSQIRVPKPAGANVLTF,TGTGCCAGCAGCCAAATCAGGGTCCCAAAACCAGCTGGGGCCAACGTCCTGACTTTC
TRBV11-1,.,TRBJ2-5,.,CASSLDLGKETQYF,TGTGCCAGCAGCTTAGACTTGGGTAAAGAGACCCAGTACTTC
TRBV18,.,TRBJ2-4,.,CASSPEQVQIQYF,TGTGCCAGCTCACCAGAGCAGGTACAGATTCAGTACTTC
TRBV6-5,.,TRBJ1-2,.,CASRNDAGSNYGYTF,TGTGCCAGCAGAAACGATGCAGGGAGTAACTATGGCTACACCTTC
TRBV7-9,.,TRBJ2-5,.,CAGRGAGETQYF,TGTGCCGGAAGGGGCGCAGGAGAGACCCAGTACTTC
TRBV28,.,TRBJ2-3,.,CASSLSSTDTQYF,TGTGCCAGCAGTTTATCCAGCACAGATACGCAGTATTTT
TRBV7-2,.,TRBJ1-3,.,CASSYAGTPASGNTIYF,TGTGCCAGCAGCTACGCCGGGACGCCCGCCTCTGGAAACACCATATATTTT
TRBV6-1,once,TRBJ2-3,.,CASSVVNRVATDTQYF,TGTGCCAGCAGTGTAGTCAACAGGGTGGCCACAGATACGCAGTATTTT
TRBV10-1,.,TRBJ2-3,.,CASSEGQGTDTQYF,TGCGCCAGCAGTGAGGGTCAGGGCACAGATACGCAGTATTTT
TRBV9,.,TRBJ2-1,.,CASSVSSGGAYNEQFF,TGTGCCAGCAGCGTATCCAGCGGAGGGGCCTACAATGAGCAGTTCTTC
TRBV14,.,TRBJ2-5,.,CASSQVVGETQYF,TGTGCCAGCAGCCAAGTGGTGGGAGAGACCCAGTACTTC
TRBV25-1,once,TRBJ1-1,.,CASSEWNTEAFF,TGTGCCAGCAGTGAGTGGAACACTGAAGCTTTCTTT
TRBV4-3,.,TRBJ2-3,TRBD2,CASSQDISSGTDTQYF,TGCGCCAGCAGCCAAGATATTTCTAGCGGGACAGATACGCAGTATTTT
TRBV7-9,.,TRBJ1-5,.,CASSLGTNSNQPQHF,TGTGCCAGCAGCTTGGGGACAAATAGCAATCAGCCCCAGCATTTT
TRBV7-2,.,TRBJ1-4,.,CASSLVTGVKEKLFF,TGTGCCAGCAGCTTAGTGACCGGGGTTAAGGAAAAACTGTTTTTT
TRBV4-1,.,TRBJ2-7,.,CASSLRDTYYEQYF,TGCGCCAGCAGCCTTAGGGACACGTACTACGAGCAGTACTTC
TRBV7-3,once,TRBJ2-1,TRBD2,CASSLRASRGSENEQFF,TGTGCCAGCAGCTTAAGAGCCAGCCGCGGGAGCGAAAATGAGCAGTTCTTC
TRBV28,.,TRBJ2-3,.,CASRPLGEGQGKDTQYF,TGTGCCAGCAGACCTTTAGGAGAGGGCCAAGGTAAAGATACGCAGTATTTT
TRBV7-2,.,TRBJ1-2,TRBD1,CASSGGQGPYTF,TGTGCCAGCAGCGGGGGACAGGGGCCCTACACCTTC
TRBV18,.,TRBJ1-3,.,CASSEQGSVGNTIYF,TGTGCCAGCTCAGAACAGGGTTCGGTCGGAAACACCATATATTTT
TRBV25-1,.,TRBJ2-5,.,CASSELTGGEWKETQYF,TGTGCCAGCAGTGAATTGACCGGCGGGGAATGGAAAGAGACCCAGTACTTC
TRBV23-1,.,TRBJ2-7,TRBD1,CASSLGDRGYEQYF,TGCGCCAGCAGTCTGGGTGACAGGGGCTACGAGCAGTACTTC
TRBV7-9,.,TRBJ2-7,.,CASSLGGVAVAYEQYF,TGTGCCAGCAGCTTAGGTGGGGTTGCAGTCGCCTACGAGCAGTACTTC
TRBV19,once,TRBJ2-1,.,CASSSDREEDNEQFF,TGTGCCAGTAGTAGCGACAGGGAGGAGGACAATGAGCAGTTCTTC
TRBV7-9,.,TRBJ2-6,TRBD1,CASSASQGAGANVLTF,TGTGCCAGCAGCGCTTCACAGGGGGCTGGGGCCAACGTCCTGACTTTC
TRBV27,.,TRBJ2-3,TRBD1,CASSLAGTGLTDTQYF,TGTGCCAGCAGTTTAGCCGGGACAGGGCTAACAGATACGCAGTATTTT
TRBV23-1,.,TRBJ1-1,TRBD1,CASSHDRGRRTGTEAFF,TGCGCCAGCAGTCATGACAGGGGGCGGAGGACTGGCACTGAAGCTTTCTTT
TRBV5-4,.,TRBJ2-7,.,CASSAGPAYEQYF,TGTGCCAGCAGCGCGGGACCGGCATACGAGCAGTACTTC
TRBV11-2,.,TRBJ1-5,TRBD1,CASSLGQGQGHQPQHF,TGTGCCAGCAGCTTAGGGCAGGGACAGGGCCATCAGCCCCAGCATTTT
TRBV19,.,TRBJ1-1,.,CASSRNTEAFF,TGTGCCAGTAGCAGGAACACTGAAGCTTTCTTT
TRBV4-3,.,TRBJ1-4,.,CASSQDLFSNEKLFF,TGCGCCAGCAGCCAAGATTTATTTTCTAATGAAAAACTGTTTTTT